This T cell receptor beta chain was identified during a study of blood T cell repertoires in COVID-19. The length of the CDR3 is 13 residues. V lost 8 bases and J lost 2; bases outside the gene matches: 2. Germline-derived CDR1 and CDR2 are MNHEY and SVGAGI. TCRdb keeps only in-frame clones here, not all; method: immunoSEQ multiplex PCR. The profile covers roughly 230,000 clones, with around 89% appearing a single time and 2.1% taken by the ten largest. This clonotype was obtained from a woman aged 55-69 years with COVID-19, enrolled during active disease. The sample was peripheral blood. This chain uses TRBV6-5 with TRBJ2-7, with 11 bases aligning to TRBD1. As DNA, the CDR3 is TGTGCCAGCGGACAGGGGGCCACCTACGAGCAGTACTTC. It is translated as CASGQGATYEQYF.